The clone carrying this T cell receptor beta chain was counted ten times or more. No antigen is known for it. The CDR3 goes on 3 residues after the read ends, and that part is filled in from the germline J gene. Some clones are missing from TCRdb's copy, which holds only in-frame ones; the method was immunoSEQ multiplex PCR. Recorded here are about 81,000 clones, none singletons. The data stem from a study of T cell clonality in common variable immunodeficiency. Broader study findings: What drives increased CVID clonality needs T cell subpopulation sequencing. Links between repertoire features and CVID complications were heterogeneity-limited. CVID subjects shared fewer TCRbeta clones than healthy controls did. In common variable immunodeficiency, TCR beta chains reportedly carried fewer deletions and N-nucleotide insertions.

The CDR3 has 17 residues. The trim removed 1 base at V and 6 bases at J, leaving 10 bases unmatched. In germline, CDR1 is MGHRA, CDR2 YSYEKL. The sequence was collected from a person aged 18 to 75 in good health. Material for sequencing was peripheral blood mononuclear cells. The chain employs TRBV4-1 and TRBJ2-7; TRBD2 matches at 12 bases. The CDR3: CASSQAPRASGRGEQYF. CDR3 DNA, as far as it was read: TGCGCCAGCAGCCAAGCCCCTCGGGCTAGCGGGAGGGGCGAG.